This TCR beta chain was found in a study of T cells in Graves' hyperthyroidism and ophthalmopathy. Points from the study as a whole: Most thyroid clonotypes expanded above 0.001 were also detected in blood. Progression to ophthalmopathy was predicted a median of roughly 6.5 months early.

Authors of the study amplified TCR beta CDR3 regions from RNA transcripts. With the HTBI primer set, the TCR CDR3 went through a first round of RT-PCR. TCRdb passed the multiplex PCR reads through MiXCR, listing each CDR3 protein once. The sample includes a few hundred thousand distinct CDR3 sequences, 46% of them seen just once. Germline V gene sequence: CDR1 SNHLY, CDR2 FYNNEI. The CDR3 region is 8 residues in length, termini included. This clonotype was seen a single time. Its antigen is unidentified. This CDR3 fails to terminate in the conserved phenylalanine or tryptophan, so it likely reflects a read error. The limits of the CDR3 on the DNA are not certain, so only TCRdb's listed CDR3 is given. Diagnosis rested on symptoms, serum thyroxine and TRAb, thyroid ultrasound, and orbital computed tomography.

The receptor was derived from an adult woman with Graves' disease, either hyperthyroidism or ophthalmopathy (not recorded which). Sequenced material: peripheral blood or thyroid tissue (not recorded which). The rearrangement joins TRBV2 to TRBJ2-5; the table's TRBD2 call for D was not verified on the DNA. Here the CDR3 reads CASRKGTS.